Sequencing of this TCR beta chain was carried out in a study of blood T cell repertoires in COVID-19 (TCRdb year 2020). Context from the whole study: The collaborator samples originated in the United States, Italy and Spain and spanned the acute and convalescent phases of COVID-19. The prospective study material was composed of cDNA or gDNA derived from T cells, B-cell-depleted T cells, or PBMCs. The dataset comprised deeply sampled blood TCRbeta repertoires from subjects exposed to, actively infected with, or recovered from COVID-19. The repertoires were made available in a free public database intended to serve as a resource for research on the immune response to SARS-CoV-2. The samples were drawn from two sources: the first 160 participants of the ongoing ImmuneRACE study, and 1,200 or so subjects contributed by 6 global collaborators. Sample metadata almost always included a de-identified subject ID, COVID-19 status, age in years and sex. Where available, HLA class I and class II types were taken from metadata supplied by the sample provider and were not determined by assay-based typing. Broad study findings and their caveats: The amount of clinical and demographic metadata varied by source and participant and was provided uncurated.

TCRbeta CDR3 regions were amplified from genomic DNA by means of the immunoSEQ Assay, a bias-controlled multiplex PCR. The original pipeline was this. Within the assay, amplification of reference gene primers was used to estimate how many nucleated cells each sample contained. To quantify the absolute abundance of each unique TCRbeta CDR3 rearrangement, sequence reads were collapsed and filtered. Productive Simpson clonality was computed per sample as the square root of Simpson's diversity index over productive rearrangements. TCRdb took this table from immuneACCESS and kept in-frame rearrangements with V and J called. Such tables lack part of the clones; where checked against another copy, unresolved V genes explain under half of the gap, and the rest is unexplained. Clone size and the V and J calls come from that table; the DNA yielded D and trimming. This sample holds 78,000 or so clones; roughly 86% were observed only once. Clones ranked in the top ten supply 5% to 7.5% of the sample.

Remarks on this clone: No antigen is known for it. Per-base qualities were not stored, and no clone one base away is much larger.

In the germline V gene, CDR1 corresponds to MNHEY and CDR2 to SVGAGI. From the cysteine through the phenylalanine, the CDR3 covers 14 amino acids. CDR3 DNA is the only sequence kept; it has 42 bases, read in frame from the first base. At the junction V is shortened by 6 bases and J by 4 bases; bases outside the gene matches: 6. Each collaborating institution followed its own protocols to collect whole blood in K2EDTA tubes. For TCRbeta analysis, collaborators shipped samples in one of three forms: frozen whole blood, isolated PBMCs, or DNA extracted from either of those sample types. This chain is built from TRBV6-5 and TRBJ2-1, with 7 middle bases fitting TRBD2. The sequenced sample consisted of peripheral blood. The clonotype was recovered from a woman aged 45-65 years with acute or convalescent COVID-19. The DNA reads TGTGCCAGCAGCCAAGGACTAGAGTACAATGAGCAGTTCTTC. Its protein is CASSQGLEYNEQFF.